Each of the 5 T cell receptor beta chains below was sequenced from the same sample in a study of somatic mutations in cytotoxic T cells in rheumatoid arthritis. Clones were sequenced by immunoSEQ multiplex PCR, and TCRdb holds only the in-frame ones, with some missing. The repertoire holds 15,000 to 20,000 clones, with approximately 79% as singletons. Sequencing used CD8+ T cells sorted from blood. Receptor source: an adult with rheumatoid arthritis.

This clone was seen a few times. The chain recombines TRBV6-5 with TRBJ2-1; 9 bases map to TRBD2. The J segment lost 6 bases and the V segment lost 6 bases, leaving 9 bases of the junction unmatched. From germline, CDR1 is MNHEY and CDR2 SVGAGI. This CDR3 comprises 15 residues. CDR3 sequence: CASSPSGSGSNEQFF. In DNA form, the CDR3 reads TGTGCCAGCAGCCCCTCGGGTAGCGGGAGCAATGAGCAGTTCTTC.

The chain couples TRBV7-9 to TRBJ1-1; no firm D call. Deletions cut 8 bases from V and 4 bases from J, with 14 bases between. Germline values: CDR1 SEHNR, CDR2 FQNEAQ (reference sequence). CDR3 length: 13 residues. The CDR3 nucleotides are TGTGCCAGCCGCCGGGATCCGGCCACTGAAGCTTTCTTT. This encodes CASRRDPATEAFF. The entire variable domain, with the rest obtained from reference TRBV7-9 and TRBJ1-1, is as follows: DTGVSQNPRHKITKRGQNVTFRCDPISEHNRLYWYRQTLGQGPEFLTYFQNEAQLEKSRLLSDRFSAERPKGSFSTLEIQRTEQGDSAMYLCASRRDPATEAFFGQGTRLTVV.

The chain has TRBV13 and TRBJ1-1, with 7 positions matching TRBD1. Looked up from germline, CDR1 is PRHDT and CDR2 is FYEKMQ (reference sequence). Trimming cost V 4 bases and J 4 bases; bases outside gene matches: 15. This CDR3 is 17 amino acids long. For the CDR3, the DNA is TGTGCCAGCAGCTCCCAGGGGGGCGGAGGGCCCCTCACTGAAGCTTTCTTT. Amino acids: CASSSQGGGGPLTEAFF.

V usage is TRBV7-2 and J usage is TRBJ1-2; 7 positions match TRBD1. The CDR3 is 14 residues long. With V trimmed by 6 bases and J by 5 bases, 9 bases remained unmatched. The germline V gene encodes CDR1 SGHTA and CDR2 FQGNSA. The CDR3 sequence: CASSPGTDFYGYTF. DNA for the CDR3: TGTGCCAGCAGTCCTGGGACAGATTTTTATGGCTACACCTTC.

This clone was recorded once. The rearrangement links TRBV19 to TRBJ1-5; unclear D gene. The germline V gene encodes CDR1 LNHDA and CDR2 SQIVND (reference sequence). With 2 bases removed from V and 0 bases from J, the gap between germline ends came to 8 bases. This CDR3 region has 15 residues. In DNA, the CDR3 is TGTGCCAGTAGTATACACAGCGATAGCAATCAGCCCCAGCATTTT. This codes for CASSIHSDSNQPQHF.